These T cell receptor beta chains were read from a single sample in a study of control samples from healthy donors and cancer patients. Libraries were prepared by immunoSEQ multiplex PCR; TCRdb keeps only in-frame clonotypes and omits some of them. Seen here are 150,000 to 180,000 clones, 93% observed once, and the top ten hold under 2.5%. Input material: blood. These receptors all stem from a man aged 45-65 years in good health. The CDR3 runs from the conserved cysteine through the conserved F or W. Fields, in order: J gene, V gene, clone size, D gene, CDR3 DNA, CDR3 protein. A D gene is named only where the DNA matches it firmly. The size entry is marked missing in some rows and otherwise reads once, few, many or a size class.

>TRBJ1-6|TRBV6-5|-|TRBD1
TGTGCCGGCGGGACAGGGAATTCACCCCTCCACTTT
CAGGTGNSPLHF
>TRBJ2-1|TRBV7-8|-|TRBD2
TGTGCCAGCAGCTTAGTGAGGGTAGCGGGCGGGGGATCCTACAATGAGCAGTTCTTC
CASSLVRVAGGGSYNEQFF
>TRBJ2-1|TRBV6-1|-|-
TGTGCCAGCAGTGAAGCGACAGGGCAGTTCTTC
CASSEATGQFF
>TRBJ1-2|TRBV6-5|-|-
TGTGCCAGCAGTTACTCGTATCGACCGAACTATGGCTACACCTTC
CASSYSYRPNYGYTF
>TRBJ2-2|TRBV18|-|TRBD1
TGTGCCAGCTCACCTCAGGGGGACACCGGGGAGCTGTTTTTT
CASSPQGDTGELFF
>TRBJ1-4|TRBV5-1|-|TRBD1
TGCGCCAGCAGCCGTAATCTTGGACAGGGCGCTGAAAAACTGTTTTTT
CASSRNLGQGAEKLFF
>TRBJ2-2|TRBV2|-|-
TGTGCCAGCAGTGGGGGTTTGGTCGGCACCGGGGAGCTGTTTTTT
CASSGGLVGTGELFF
>TRBJ2-7|TRBV7-9|once|TRBD1
TGTGCCAGCAGCTACAGGGGGATCGACGAGCAGTACTTC
CASSYRGIDEQYF
>TRBJ2-4|TRBV5-6|-|-
TGTGCCAGCAGCCCTAGGGAATTAGCCAAAAACATTCAGTACTTC
CASSPRELAKNIQYF
>TRBJ1-6|TRBV30|-|TRBD1
TGTGCCTGGAGTGTACAGCGGCCCGGGACAGAGTATTCACCCCTCCACTTT
CAWSVQRPGTEYSPLHF
>TRBJ2-7|TRBV7-9|-|TRBD2
TGTGCCAGCAGCTTAGTACCGGGACTAGCGGGACCCCGTAACTACGAGCAGTACTTC
CASSLVPGLAGPRNYEQYF
>TRBJ1-3|TRBV6-5|-|-
TGTGCCAGCCGGAAGGGGGGAAACACCATATATTTT
CASRKGGNTIYF
>TRBJ2-1|TRBV24-1|once|-
TGTGCCACCAGTGATTTGCGAGGCGCTGCCTACAATGAGCAGTTCTTC
CATSDLRGAAYNEQFF
>TRBJ1-4|TRBV24-1|-|-
TGTGCCACCAGTGATTCGGGGGCCTCCAATGAAAAACTGTTTTTT
CATSDSGASNEKLFF
>TRBJ2-5|TRBV6-6|once|TRBD1
TGTGCCAGCAGTTATGCGGACAGGAGCCAAGAGACCCAGTACTTC
CASSYADRSQETQYF
>TRBJ2-7|TRBV3-1/TRBV3-2|-|-
TGTGCCAGCACTGGACAGGGACTAGGCGAGCAGTACTTC
CASTGQGLGEQYF
>TRBJ1-2|TRBV6-5|-|TRBD1
TGTGCCACCTACAACAGGGGGTCGGCTACGGGCTACACCTTC
CATYNRGSATGYTF
>TRBJ2-5|TRBV9|-|-
TGTGCCAGCAGCCCCACTCCGGTGTTGGAAGAGACCCAGTACTTC
CASSPTPVLEETQYF
>TRBJ2-2|TRBV9|-|-
TGTGCCAGCAGCTTTACTAGCACGAACACCGGGGAGCTGTTTTTT
CASSFTSTNTGELFF
>TRBJ1-2|TRBV7-2|-|-
TGTGCCAGCAGCCGGAGGTCAGGGACCTACACCTTC
CASSRRSGTYTF
>TRBJ1-4|TRBV5-4|-|-
TGTGCCAGCAGCTTGGGGCAGGGAAGAATGGGTGAAAAACTGTTTTTT
CASSLGQGRMGEKLFF
>TRBJ1-2|TRBV28|-|-
TGTGCCAGCAGTTCGACAGCCTCTGGCTATGGCTACACCTTC
CASSSTASGYGYTF
>TRBJ2-3|TRBV20-1|-|TRBD1
TGCAGTGCTAGTCCCCGGCAGGGGGCGTGGGATACGCAGTATTTT
CSASPRQGAWDTQYF
>TRBJ2-2|TRBV10-1|-|-
TGCGCCAGCAGTGATATCGGGGAGACGAACACCGGGGAGCTGTTTTTT
CASSDIGETNTGELFF
>TRBJ1-1|TRBV15|-|-
TGTGCCACCAGCAGAGAATCGGTAGCTGAAGCTTTCTTT
CATSRESVAEAFF
>TRBJ1-2|TRBV20-1|-|-
TGCAGTGAACGGGGTCACAGGGGCTACACCTTC
CSERGHRGYTF
>TRBJ1-4|TRBV7-9|-|-
TGTGCCAGCAGCTTCCCGAGGGACGGTGGGGAAAAACTGTTTTTT
CASSFPRDGGEKLFF
>TRBJ2-7|TRBV5-1|-|TRBD2
TGCGCCAGCAGCTCACGTGGGGCTAGCGGGTATTCCTACGAGCAGTACTTC
CASSSRGASGYSYEQYF
>TRBJ2-7|TRBV11-2|-|TRBD2
TGTGCCAGCAGCACGACTAGCGGGAAAACGAGAGGCTTCAACGAGCAGTACTTC
CASSTTSGKTRGFNEQYF
>TRBJ2-7|TRBV5-6|-|TRBD1
TGTGCCAGCAGCTTGACAGGGGAATCCTACGAGCAGTACTTC
CASSLTGESYEQYF
>TRBJ2-1|TRBV6-6|-|TRBD1
TGTGCCAGCAGTTCGACCGGACAGGGGGACTACAATGAGCAGTTCTTC
CASSSTGQGDYNEQFF
>TRBJ1-5|TRBV30|-|-
TGTGCCTGGAGTGTCGTGGGGCGAAATCAGCCCCAGCATTTT
CAWSVVGRNQPQHF
>TRBJ1-5|TRBV18|-|-
TGTGCCAGCTCCGCGCGTCCCGTGGGGTTTAATCAGCCCCAGCATTTT
CASSARPVGFNQPQHF
>TRBJ2-7|TRBV14|-|TRBD1
TGTGCCAGCAGCCTGGGACAGGGGGCTTACGAGCAGTACTTC
CASSLGQGAYEQYF
>TRBJ1-1|TRBV27|-|TRBD1
TGTGCCAGCACCATGAGCCCTGGACAGGGCCAAGAAGCTTTCTTT
CASTMSPGQGQEAFF
>TRBJ1-2|TRBV3-1/TRBV3-2|-|-
TGTGCCAGCAGCTTCCGGGCCGCCTATGGCTACACCTTC
CASSFRAAYGYTF
>TRBJ2-7|TRBV6-6|-|TRBD2
TGTGCCAGCAGTTATTCCGGACTAGCGGGATTAAACGAGCAGTACTTC
CASSYSGLAGLNEQYF
>TRBJ2-2|TRBV25-1|-|-
TGTGCCAGCAGTCCCCAGTTGGGCACCTTGGGGGAGCTGTTTTTT
CASSPQLGTLGELFF
>TRBJ2-3|TRBV29-1|once|-
TGCAGCGTTCTCAGGGGGAGGGATACGCAGTATTTT
CSVLRGRDTQYF
>TRBJ1-1|TRBV19|-|-
TGTGCCAGTAGGACCGGGCAGCTATACACTGAAGCTTTCTTT
CASRTGQLYTEAFF
>TRBJ1-5|TRBV4-1|-|-
TGCGCCAGCAGCCAAGTCGTACGGCAGGCCAATTGGCCCCAGCATTTT
CASSQVVRQANWPQHF
>TRBJ2-3|TRBV7-2|-|TRBD2
TGTGCCAGCAGTCGGGACTATGGCACGCAGTATTTT
CASSRDYGTQYF
>TRBJ1-3|TRBV5-5|-|-
TGTGCCAGCAGTACGGGCCCCCATGCCACTGGAAACACCATATATTTT
CASSTGPHATGNTIYF
>TRBJ2-7|TRBV27|once|TRBD2
TGTGCCAGCAGTTTCCTAGCGGGAGAACCCTACGAGCAGTACTTC
CASSFLAGEPYEQYF
>TRBJ2-3|TRBV24-1|-|TRBD1
TGTGCCACCAGCGATGACTGGGACAGGGGGCGTCCCACAGATACGCAGTATTTT
CATSDDWDRGRPTDTQYF
>TRBJ1-2|TRBV5-1|-|-
TGCGCCAGCAGCAAAGGGTCGGAAAACTATGGCTACACCTTC
CASSKGSENYGYTF
>TRBJ2-1|TRBV9|-|TRBD2
TGTGCCAGCAGCGTAGGGATAGCGGGAGCCTACAATGAGCAGTTCTTC
CASSVGIAGAYNEQFF
>TRBJ2-3|TRBV6-4|-|-
TGTGCCAGCAGCCGAATAGGGGGAGATACGCAGTATTTT
CASSRIGGDTQYF
>TRBJ2-3|TRBV7-9|-|-
TGTGCCAGCACCAAAGGGAGGAACACAGATACGCAGTATTTT
CASTKGRNTDTQYF
>TRBJ2-3|TRBV30|-|-
TGTGCCTGGAGTGTCGCTCTTAGCACAGATACGCAGTATTTT
CAWSVALSTDTQYF
>TRBJ2-7|TRBV18|-|-
TGTGCCAGCTCCACGGGTTTAAGCTCCTACGAGCAGTACTTC
CASSTGLSSYEQYF
>TRBJ1-5|TRBV6-5|few|-
TGTGCCAGCATGAGGGGAGTTAGCAATCAGCCCCAGCATTTT
CASMRGVSNQPQHF
>TRBJ2-7|TRBV11-2|-|TRBD2
TGTGCCAGCAGCTGGGGGGGAGGGACTATGGGCTACGAGCAGTACTTC
CASSWGGGTMGYEQYF